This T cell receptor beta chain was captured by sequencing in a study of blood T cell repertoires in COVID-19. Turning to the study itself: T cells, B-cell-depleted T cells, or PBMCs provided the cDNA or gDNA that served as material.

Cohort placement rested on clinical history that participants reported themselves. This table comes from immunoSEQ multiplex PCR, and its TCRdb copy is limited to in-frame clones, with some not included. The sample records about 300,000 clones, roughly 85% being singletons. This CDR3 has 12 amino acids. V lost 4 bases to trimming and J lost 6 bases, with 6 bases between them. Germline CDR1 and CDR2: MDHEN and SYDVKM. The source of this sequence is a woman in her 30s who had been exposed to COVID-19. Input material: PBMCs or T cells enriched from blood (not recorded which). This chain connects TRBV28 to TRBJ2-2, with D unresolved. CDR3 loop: CASSWQSGELFF. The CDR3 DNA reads TGTGCCAGCAGTTGGCAGTCCGGGGAGCTGTTTTTT.